The TCR beta chain described here comes from a study of blood T cell repertoires in COVID-19. In the authors' workflow: Estimation of nucleated cell counts was performed using reference gene primer amplification. Sequenced by immunoSEQ multiplex PCR; TCRdb stores in-frame clones only, minus some. The D gene and trimming were derived from the DNA, and the V and J assignments and clone size from that table. The sample yields 360,000 or so clones, over 85% seen once. Clinical history as reported by participants underpinned cohort assignment. Cohort 3 recovery required two negative PCRs, clearance, or symptom resolution. Germline V lookup: CDR1 SGHRS, CDR2 YFSETQ. The CDR3 is 15 residues long. The trim removed 5 bases at V and 2 bases at J, leaving 9 bases unmatched.

This TCR was sampled from a woman aged 30 to 39 who had recovered from COVID-19. The V call is TRBV5-1, the J call TRBJ1-2; TRBD1 matches at 7 bases. The sample taken for sequencing was PBMCs or T cells enriched from blood (not recorded which). CDR3 amino acids: CASRERTGTNYGYTF. In DNA, the CDR3 is TGCGCCAGCAGGGAACGGACAGGAACGAACTATGGCTACACCTTC. Complete variable domain (other parts from reference TRBV5-1 and TRBJ1-2): KAGVTQTPRYLIKTRGQQVTLSCSPISGHRSVSWYQQTPGQGLQFLFEYFSETQRNKGNFPGRFSGRQFSNSRSEMNVSTLELGDSALYLCASRERTGTNYGYTFGSGTRLTVV.